This T cell receptor (beta chain) was recorded in a study of blood T cell repertoires in COVID-19. The overall study: From T cells, B-cell-depleted T cells, or PBMCs came the material, which was cDNA or gDNA.

Profiled with immunoSEQ multiplex PCR; TCRdb holds only in-frame clones, not every one. The sample consists of roughly 200,000 clones, around nine tenths of them appearing once. This CDR3 has 13 residues. The germline V gene encodes CDR1 SQVTM and CDR2 ANQGSEA. V lost 7 bases and J lost 6; bases outside the gene matches: 6. Sequencing was performed on peripheral blood. The receptor was isolated from a man aged 18 to 30 with active or convalescent COVID-19. This sequence joins TRBV29-1 and TRBJ2-2, with TRBD1 matching over 9 bases. The CDR3 sequence: CSGRDRVPGELFF. CDR3 DNA sequence: TGCAGCGGCCGGGACAGGGTCCCCGGGGAGCTGTTTTTT.